What follows are 31 T cell receptor beta chains derived from one specimen sequenced in a study of identical twins. TCRdb re-called the 5' RACE reads with MiXCR, one entry per CDR3 protein. The table shows about 700,000 distinct CDR3 sequences, with around 8.6% occurring only once. The same sample was also used in a study of yellow fever vaccine responses in identical twins.

The specimen sequenced was PBMCs. Every receptor here comes from a woman between 18 and 30 years old in good health.

This clonotype occurred a few times. The chain carries TRBV2 and TRBJ2-5; D unresolved. The CDR3 is made up of 15 amino acids. Deletions cut 8 bases from V and 0 bases from J, with 16 bases between. Germline lookup yields CDR1 SNHLY and CDR2 FYNNEI. The CDR3 DNA is TGTGCCAGCCTCTGGAGAATTGCGTACCAAGAGACCCAGTACTTC. Amino acid sequence: CASLWRIAYQETQYF.

This clonotype appeared many times. J is TRBJ2-7 and V is TRBV18, with 11 bases matching TRBD1. The CDR3 has 15 amino acids. CDR1 KGHSH and CDR2 LQKENI come from the germline V gene. The junction had 1 base not matched to a gene; V was cut back by 0 bases and J by 3 bases. The CDR3 here is CASSPPGTGGYEQYF. The CDR3 DNA reads as TGTGCCAGCTCACCACCCGGGACAGGGGGCTACGAGCAGTACTTC.

This clonotype has only one observation. CDR3 bases: TGCAGTGCTAGAGATCCCCTGCCTGGGAACACTGAAGCTTTCTTT. Protein product: CSARDPLPGNTEAFF. The chain has TRBV20-1 and TRBJ1-1; D unclear. V was clipped by 0 bases and J by 1 base, with 12 bases between them. Germline CDR1 DFQATT, CDR2 SNEGSKA (reference sequence). The CDR3 is made up of 15 amino acids.

There are a few counts of this clonotype. V and J are TRBV11-2 and TRBJ1-5, with 10 bases identical to TRBD1. The CDR3 is 18 amino acids. V lost 5 bases to trimming and J lost 1 base; unmatched junction nucleotides: 11. Germline CDR1 and CDR2: SGHAT and FQNNGV. The CDR3, as DNA: TGTGCCAGCAGCCTACGGGGACAGGGGCTGGAAAGCAATCAGCCCCAGCATTTT. This codes for CASSLRGQGLESNQPQHF.

This clonotype was seen many times. The V and J genes are TRBV11-2 and TRBJ2-3, with 12 bases that match TRBD2. Germline CDR1 SGHAT, CDR2 FQNNGV. The CDR3 is 18 residues long. The ends lost 1 base at V and 5 bases at J; junction bases unmatched: 10. In nucleotides, the CDR3 is TGTGCCAGCAGCTTAGTGGGGCTAGCGGGGGGGCCGGTAGATACGCAGTATTTT. Protein: CASSLVGLAGGPVDTQYF.

The V gene is TRBV4-1, the J gene TRBJ2-7, with D perhaps assigned TRBD1 or TRBD2 (8 bases each). This CDR3 spans 16 amino acids. CDR1 MGHRA and CDR2 YSYEKL come from the germline V gene. V lost 3 bases, J lost 0 bases, and 15 bases lay in between. DNA of the CDR3: TGCGCCAGCAGCCAGGTTAGCGGGACAGGCTCCTACGAGCAGTACTTC. Translated: CASSQVSGTGSYEQYF.

This clonotype was counted between two and nine times. The chain uses TRBV11-2 and TRBJ2-3; no clear D gene. Deletions cut 1 base from V and 4 bases from J, with 12 bases between. In germline, CDR1 is SGHAT, CDR2 FQNNGV. The length of the CDR3 is 15 residues. The CDR3 loop reads CASSLGRGRADTQYF. DNA of the CDR3: TGTGCCAGCAGCTTAGGGCGTGGTAGGGCAGATACGCAGTATTTT.

The chain is built from TRBV9 and TRBJ2-1; D ambiguous. Looked up from germline, CDR1 is SGDLS and CDR2 is YYNGEE. The CDR3 contains 13 residues. The V end lost 6 bases, the J end lost 7 bases, and 14 bases lay between the germline ends. For the CDR3, the DNA is TGTGCCAGCAACAATGGTTTTAAGAATGAGCAGTTCTTC. It translates to CASNNGFKNEQFF.

V and J are TRBV20-1 and TRBJ2-3; 10 nucleotides line up with TRBD2. The CDR3 runs 16 residues. J lost 6 bases, V lost 3 bases, and 12 bases had no gene match. Germline V CDR1 and CDR2: DFQATT, SNEGSKA (reference sequence). The CDR3 sequence: CSARGPSGGSGDTQYF. The CDR3 DNA reads TGCAGTGCTAGGGGCCCTAGCGGGGGCTCGGGGGATACGCAGTATTTT.

The chain employs TRBV2 and TRBJ2-4; TRBD2 agrees at 11 bases. V lost 8 bases to trimming and J lost 2 bases; unmatched junction nucleotides: 11. Germline CDR1 is SNHLY and CDR2 is FYNNEI. The CDR3 extends over 17 amino acids. The chain's CDR3 is CASSNLAGGVSKNIQYF. Here the CDR3 DNA reads TGTGCCAGCTCGAATCTAGCGGGGGGCGTATCCAAAAACATTCAGTACTTC.

This clonotype has ten or more counts. The chain recombines TRBV3-1 with TRBJ2-1; no reliable D call. Germline V gene sequence: CDR1 LGHDT, CDR2 YNNKEL (reference sequence). CDR3 length equals 13 residues. Deletions cut 2 bases from V and 7 bases from J, with 9 bases between. CDR3 sequence (DNA): TGTGCCAGCAGCCAACGAGTAGTTAATGAGCAGTTCTTC. Its translation: CASSQRVVNEQFF.

The V call is TRBV5-1, the J call TRBJ2-7, with 9 bases identical to TRBD1. This CDR3 spans 16 amino acids. Germline assignment: CDR1 SGHRS and CDR2 YFSETQ. V shed 4 bases, J shed 2 bases, and the junction held 10 bases outside the gene matches. The CDR3 bases are TGCGCCAGCAGCGGGACGACCGGGACAGGGACCTACGAGCAGTACTTC. It encodes CASSGTTGTGTYEQYF.

This clonotype was seen at least ten times. The rearrangement links TRBV12-3 or TRBV12-4 to TRBJ2-7; TRBD2 matches at 7 bases. The V segment lost 6 bases and the J segment 7 bases; nucleotides outside the gene matches: 9. The CDR3 length is 13 residues. CDR3 sequence: CASSASGLSEQYF. The CDR3, as DNA: TGTGCCAGCAGCGCTAGCGGCCTTTCGGAGCAGTACTTC.

In this sample, this clonotype turned up many times. This rearrangement joins TRBV3-1 to TRBJ2-3; TRBD1 matches at 9 bases. Unmatched junction bases numbered 5, after V lost 0 bases and J lost 7 bases. The germline CDR1 and CDR2 sequences are LGHDT and YNNKEL (reference sequence). This CDR3 is 15 amino acids long. The CDR3 is CASSQDGTGRHTQYF. The DNA of the CDR3 is TGTGCCAGCAGCCAAGACGGGACAGGGCGACATACGCAGTATTTT.

The J gene is TRBJ1-2, the V gene TRBV6-5, with a possible D match to TRBD1 (5 bases). V lost 0 bases to trimming and J lost 7 bases, with 12 bases between them. Germline loops: CDR1 MNHEY, CDR2 SVGAGI. The CDR3 runs to 14 residues. The CDR3 DNA sequence: TGTGCCAGCAGTTACTCGGTAGGGGATAGTGGCTACACCTTC. It translates to CASSYSVGDSGYTF.

In this sample, this clonotype turned up a few times. The chain couples TRBV7-9 to TRBJ1-1; 9 positions agree with TRBD1. V dropped 5 bases and J dropped 5; count of bases not matched to a gene: 6. The CDR3 length is 14 residues. Germline V gene lookup returns CDR1 SEHNR and CDR2 FQNEAQ (reference sequence). The CDR3 bases are TGTGCCAGCAGCGCCTGGGACAGGGAAACTGAAGCTTTCTTT. Translating gives CASSAWDRETEAFF.

This chain links TRBV13 with TRBJ2-7, with D possibly being TRBD1 (6 bases). With 4 bases removed from V and 0 bases from J, the gap between germline ends came to 10 bases. There are 14 residues in the CDR3. Germline values: CDR1 PRHDT, CDR2 FYEKMQ (reference sequence). CDR3 region: CASSSGQVSYEQYF. In DNA form, the CDR3 reads TGTGCCAGCAGCTCGGGACAAGTCTCCTACGAGCAGTACTTC.

This clonotype has a handful of counts. The V and J genes are TRBV7-2 and TRBJ2-5; 11 bases align to TRBD2. The germline V gene has CDR1 SGHTA and CDR2 FQGNSA. The CDR3 is 16 amino acids. The trim removed 0 bases at V and 7 bases at J, leaving 7 bases unmatched. This CDR3 reads CASSLAGTSGRRTQYF. CDR3 bases: TGTGCCAGCAGCTTAGCGGGGACTAGCGGTCGGAGGACCCAGTACTTC. The variable domain in full, completed from reference TRBV7-2 and TRBJ2-5, reads GAGVSQSPSNKVTEKGKDVELRCDPISGHTALYWYRQSLGQGLEFLIYFQGNSAPDKSGLPSDRFSAERTGGSVSTLTIQRTQQEDSAVYLCASSLAGTSGRRTQYFGPGTRLLVL.

This clonotype was picked up a small number of times. This chain links TRBV25-1 with TRBJ2-1, with D hard to call. This CDR3 contains 16 residues. The germline CDR1 and CDR2 sequences are MGHDK and SYGVNS. V was shortened by 3 bases and J by 0 bases, with 12 bases between the two germline ends. CDR3 loop: CASSDWGKGSYNEQFF. The CDR3 DNA reads TGTGCCAGCAGTGACTGGGGAAAAGGCTCCTACAATGAGCAGTTCTTC. Filled out from reference TRBV25-1 and TRBJ2-1, the complete variable domain reads EADIYQTPRYLVIGTGKKITLECSQTMGHDKMYWYQQDPGMELHLIHYSYGVNSTEKGDLSSESTVSRIRTEHFPLTLESARPSHTSQYLCASSDWGKGSYNEQFFGPGTRLTVL.

This clonotype turned up a few times. The gene calls are TRBV5-1 and TRBJ2-1; D not certain. V was shortened by 4 bases and J by 5 bases, with 13 bases between the two germline ends. The CDR3 covers 14 residues. The germline V gene encodes CDR1 SGHRS and CDR2 YFSETQ. The CDR3 nucleotides read TGCGCCAGCAGCCCCCTTGTTGGTGACAATGAGCAGTTCTTC. This translates into CASSPLVGDNEQFF.

This clonotype was counted only a few times. The V gene is TRBV7-3, the J gene TRBJ2-3; 9 bases agree with TRBD2. CDR1 and CDR2 from the germline V gene are SGHTA and FQGTGA. There are 18 residues in the CDR3. J was trimmed by 0 bases and V by 2 bases; bases with no gene match: 9. For the CDR3, the DNA is TGTGCCAGCAGCTTAGTGCGGCGGCGGGGGGGGAGCACAGATACGCAGTATTTT. This translates into CASSLVRRRGGSTDTQYF.

This clonotype has a count of ten or more. CDR3 sequence reads: CASSSDPANNEQFF. The DNA for the CDR3 is TGTGCCAGCAGCTCCGACCCCGCAAACAATGAGCAGTTCTTC. V usage is TRBV11-2 and J usage is TRBJ2-1, with D unresolved. The CDR3 consists of 14 residues. Germline V CDR1 and CDR2: SGHAT, FQNNGV. V was pared by 4 bases and J by 5 bases, with 12 bases between.

There are a few counts of this clonotype. This chain connects TRBV12-3 or TRBV12-4 to TRBJ2-1; 10 nucleotides agree with TRBD2. The CDR3 is made up of 15 amino acids. The V and J ends lost 7 bases and 7 bases, in that order; junction bases with no gene match: 10. In DNA, the CDR3 is TGTGCCAGCACACTAAGCGGGGGGGCTCGGAATGAGCAGTTCTTC. As protein: CASTLSGGARNEQFF.

This clonotype was seen only a few times. The DNA of the CDR3 is TGTGCCTGGAGTGTACTCTACGAGCAGTACTTC. It yields the protein CAWSVLYEQYF. The chain recombines TRBV30 with TRBJ2-7; D uncertain. There are 11 residues in the CDR3. CDR1 is GTSNPN and CDR2 is SVGIG in the germline V gene (reference sequence). Trimming pared 0 bases from V and 3 bases from J, leaving 3 bases between.

In this sample, this clonotype turned up many times. This chain uses TRBV4-3 with TRBJ2-1, with 9 bases matching TRBD1. V gave up 3 bases and J gave up 9 bases; unmatched junction bases: 12. CDR3 length: 16 residues. Germline V lookup: CDR1 LGHNA, CDR2 YSLEER. CDR3 DNA sequence: TGCGCCAGCAGCCAGAAAGGGACAGGGCCAGTGGGTGAGCAGTTCTTC. Translation: CASSQKGTGPVGEQFF.

This clonotype was counted between two and nine times. This chain links TRBV7-3 with TRBJ2-7; 11 bases are shared with TRBD2. Germline V gene data show CDR1 as SGHTA and CDR2 as FQGTGA. CDR3 length: 15 amino acids. After removal of 2 bases from V and 3 bases from J, the junction contained 3 bases not matched to a gene. CDR3 amino acids: CASSLLLAGVYEQYF. The CDR3 bases are TGTGCCAGCAGCTTATTACTAGCGGGGGTCTACGAGCAGTACTTC.

This clonotype was observed at least ten times. The chain links TRBV7-2 to TRBJ1-1; D possibly corresponds to TRBD1 (5 bases). The germline V and J ends were trimmed by 5 bases and 3 bases, with 16 bases remaining between them. Germline V gene lookup returns CDR1 SGHTA and CDR2 FQGNSA. This CDR3 is built from 15 residues. In DNA, the CDR3 is TGTGCCAGCAGCACCATTCCAACGGGGGACACTGAAGCTTTCTTT. Protein sequence: CASSTIPTGDTEAFF.

In its sample, this clonotype was seen a few times. One end of the junction fails to match germline, which may point to a read error. The V call is TRBV20-1, the J call TRBJ2-4, with D perhaps assigned TRBD1 or TRBD2 (5 bases each). CDR1 and CDR2 (germline): DFQATT, SNEGSKA (reference sequence). The CDR3 contains 13 residues. The CDR3 sequence is CSARGTLVNIQYF. In nucleotides, the CDR3 is TGCAGTGCCAGAGGGACCCTGGTGAACATTCAGTACTTC.

This rearrangement joins TRBV9 to TRBJ2-7; a possible D gene is TRBD1 (5 bases). The CDR3 sequence is 14 residues long. V was pared by 0 bases and J by 7 bases, with 14 bases between. In germline, CDR1 is SGDLS, CDR2 YYNGEE. CDR3: CASSVAAGLEEQYF. In nucleotides, the CDR3 is TGTGCCAGCAGCGTAGCGGCAGGGCTTGAAGAGCAGTACTTC.

This clonotype showed up just a few times. The chain carries TRBV4-1 and TRBJ2-3, with TRBD1 matching 7 bases. Losses at the gene ends were 4 bases for V and 2 bases for J; bases not matched to a gene: 12. CDR1 MGHRA and CDR2 YSYEKL come from the germline V gene. The CDR3 sequence is 17 residues long. CDR3: CASSPRGEGASTDTQYF. The CDR3 bases are TGCGCCAGCAGCCCACGCGGCGAGGGGGCCTCCACAGATACGCAGTATTTT.

The table lists this clonotype with a few counts. This sequence joins TRBV7-2 and TRBJ2-5; 12 positions match TRBD2. The germline V gene encodes CDR1 SGHTA and CDR2 FQGNSA. The ends lost 0 bases at V and 5 bases at J; junction bases unmatched: 1. The CDR3 is 15 residues long. The CDR3 is CASSLATSGGETQYF. The CDR3 DNA reads TGTGCCAGCAGCTTAGCCACTAGCGGGGGGGAGACCCAGTACTTC.